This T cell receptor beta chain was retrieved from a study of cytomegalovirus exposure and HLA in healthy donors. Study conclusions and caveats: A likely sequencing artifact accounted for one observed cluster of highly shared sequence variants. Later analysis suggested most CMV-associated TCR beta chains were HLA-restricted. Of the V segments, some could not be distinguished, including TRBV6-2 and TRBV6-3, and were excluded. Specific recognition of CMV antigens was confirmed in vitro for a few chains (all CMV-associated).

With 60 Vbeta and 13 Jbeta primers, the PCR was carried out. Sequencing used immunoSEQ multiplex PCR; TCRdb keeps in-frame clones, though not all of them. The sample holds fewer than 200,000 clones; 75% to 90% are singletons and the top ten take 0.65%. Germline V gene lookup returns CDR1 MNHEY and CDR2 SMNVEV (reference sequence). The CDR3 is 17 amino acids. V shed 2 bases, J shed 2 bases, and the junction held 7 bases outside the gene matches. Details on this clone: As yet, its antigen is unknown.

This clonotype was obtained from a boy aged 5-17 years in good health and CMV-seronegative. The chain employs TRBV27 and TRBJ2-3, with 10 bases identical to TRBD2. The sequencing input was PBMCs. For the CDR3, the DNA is TGTGCCAGCAGTTTACTCGGACTAGCGGTAGACACAGATACGCAGTATTTT. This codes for CASSLLGLAVDTDTQYF.